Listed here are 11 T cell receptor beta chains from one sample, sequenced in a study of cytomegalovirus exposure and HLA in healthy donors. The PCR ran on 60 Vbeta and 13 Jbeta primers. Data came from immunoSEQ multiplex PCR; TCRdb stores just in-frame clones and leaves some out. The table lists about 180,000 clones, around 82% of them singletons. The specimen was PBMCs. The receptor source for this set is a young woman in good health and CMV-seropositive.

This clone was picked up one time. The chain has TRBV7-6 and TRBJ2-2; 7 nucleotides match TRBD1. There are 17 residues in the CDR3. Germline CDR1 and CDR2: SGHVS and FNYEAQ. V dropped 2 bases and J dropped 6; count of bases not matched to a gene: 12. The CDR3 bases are TGTGCCAGCAGCTTATCCGTGGACAGGTTCGAGGCCGGGGAGCTGTTTTTT. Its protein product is CASSLSVDRFEAGELFF.

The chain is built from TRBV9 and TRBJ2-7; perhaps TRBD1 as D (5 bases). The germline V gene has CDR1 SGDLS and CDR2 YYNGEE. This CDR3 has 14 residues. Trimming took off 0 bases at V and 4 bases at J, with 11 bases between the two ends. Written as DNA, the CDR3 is TGTGCCAGCAGCGTAGCTGGGGCCTCGTACGAGCAGTACTTC. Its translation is CASSVAGASYEQYF.

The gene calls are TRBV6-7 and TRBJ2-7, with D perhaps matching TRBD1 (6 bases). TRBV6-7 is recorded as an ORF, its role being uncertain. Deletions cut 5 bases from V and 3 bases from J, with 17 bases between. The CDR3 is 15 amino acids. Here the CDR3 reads CASSQPWQGNYEQYF. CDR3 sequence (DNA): TGTGCCAGCAGTCAGCCGTGGCAGGGGAACTACGAGCAGTACTTC.

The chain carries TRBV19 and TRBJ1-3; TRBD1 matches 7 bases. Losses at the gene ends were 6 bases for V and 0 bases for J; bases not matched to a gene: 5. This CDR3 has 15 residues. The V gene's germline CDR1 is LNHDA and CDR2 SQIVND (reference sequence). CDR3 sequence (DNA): TGTGCCAGTAGAGGACAGGCATCCTCTGGAAACACCATATATTTT. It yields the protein CASRGQASSGNTIYF.

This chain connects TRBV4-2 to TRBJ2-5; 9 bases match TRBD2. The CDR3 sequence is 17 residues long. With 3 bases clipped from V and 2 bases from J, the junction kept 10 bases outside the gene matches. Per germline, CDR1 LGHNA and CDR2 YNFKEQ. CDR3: CASSHGVSGGGQETQYF. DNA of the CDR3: TGTGCCAGCAGCCACGGCGTTAGCGGGGGTGGGCAAGAGACCCAGTACTTC.

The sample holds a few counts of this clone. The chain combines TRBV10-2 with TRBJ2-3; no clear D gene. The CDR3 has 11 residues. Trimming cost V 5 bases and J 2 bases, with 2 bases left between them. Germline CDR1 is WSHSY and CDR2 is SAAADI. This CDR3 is CASSLTDTQYF. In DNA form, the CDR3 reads TGCGCCAGCAGTCTCACAGATACGCAGTATTTT.

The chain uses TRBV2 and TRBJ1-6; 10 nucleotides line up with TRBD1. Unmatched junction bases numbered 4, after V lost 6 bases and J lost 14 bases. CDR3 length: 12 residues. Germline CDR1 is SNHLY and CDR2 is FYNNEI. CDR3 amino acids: CASRGTGEALHF. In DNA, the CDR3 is TGTGCCAGCAGGGGGACAGGGGAAGCCCTCCACTTT. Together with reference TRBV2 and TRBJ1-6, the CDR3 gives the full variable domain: EPEVTQTPSHQVTQMGQEVILRCVPISNHLYFYWYRQILGQKVEFLVSFYNNEISEKSEIFDDQFSVERPDGSNFTLKIRSTKLEDSAMYFCASRGTGEALHFGNGTRLTVT.

The CDR3 region is CASSLVWGWGNTEAFF. In DNA, the CDR3 is TGTGCCAGCAGCTTAGTTTGGGGCTGGGGTAACACTGAAGCTTTCTTT. J is TRBJ1-1 and V is TRBV7-2; TRBD1 might be the D (5 bases). CDR1 is SGHTA, CDR2 FQGNSA, per germline. Trimming stripped 1 base from V and 2 bases from J, with 14 bases between. The CDR3 has 16 amino acids.

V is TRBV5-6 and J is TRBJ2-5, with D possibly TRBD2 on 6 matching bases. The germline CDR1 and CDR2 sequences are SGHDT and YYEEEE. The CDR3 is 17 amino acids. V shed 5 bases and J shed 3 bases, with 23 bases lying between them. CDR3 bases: TGTGCCAGCAGTCTCCCATGGGGAAGCGGGCGGGAAGAGACCCAGTACTTC. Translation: CASSLPWGSGREETQYF.

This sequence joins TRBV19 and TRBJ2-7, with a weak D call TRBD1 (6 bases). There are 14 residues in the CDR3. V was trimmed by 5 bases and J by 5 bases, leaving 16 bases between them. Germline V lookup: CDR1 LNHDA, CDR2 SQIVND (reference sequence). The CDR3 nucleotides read TGTGCCAGTAGTCCCTCTACAGGGAACCACGAGCAGTACTTC. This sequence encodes CASSPSTGNHEQYF.

In nucleotides, the CDR3 is TGTGCCAGCAGCGTAGCTCCGGGGGGGCACGCAGATACGCAGTATTTT. It yields the protein CASSVAPGGHADTQYF. The chain combines TRBV9 with TRBJ2-3; TRBD2 aligns across 8 bases. There are 16 residues in the CDR3. J lost 4 bases, V lost 0 bases, and 7 bases had no gene match. Germline V CDR1 and CDR2: SGDLS, YYNGEE.